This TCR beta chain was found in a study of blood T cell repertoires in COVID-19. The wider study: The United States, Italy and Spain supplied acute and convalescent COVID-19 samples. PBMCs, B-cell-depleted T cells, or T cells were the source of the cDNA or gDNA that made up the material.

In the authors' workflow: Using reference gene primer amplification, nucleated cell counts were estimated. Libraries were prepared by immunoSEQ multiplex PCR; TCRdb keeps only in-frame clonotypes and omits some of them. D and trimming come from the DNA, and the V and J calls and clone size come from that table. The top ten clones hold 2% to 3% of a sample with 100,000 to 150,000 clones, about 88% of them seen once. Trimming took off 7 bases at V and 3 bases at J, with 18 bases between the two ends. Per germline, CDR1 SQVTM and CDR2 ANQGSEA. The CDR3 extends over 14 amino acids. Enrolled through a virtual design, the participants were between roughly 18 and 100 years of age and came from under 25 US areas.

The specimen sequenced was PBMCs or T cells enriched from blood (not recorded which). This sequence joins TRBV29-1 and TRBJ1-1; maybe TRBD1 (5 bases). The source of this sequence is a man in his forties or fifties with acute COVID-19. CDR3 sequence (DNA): TGCAGCGCCTATGCTGGGGCGCGAGACACTGAAGCTTTCTTT. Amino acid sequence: CSAYAGARDTEAFF.